Sequencing of this T cell receptor (beta chain) was carried out in a study of cytomegalovirus exposure and HLA in healthy donors. In this sample, this clone turned up once. As yet, its antigen is unknown. Findings of the study overall: A further, later analysis showed that HLA-associated TCR beta chains (compared with equally common others) were more clonally expanded. Later analysis demonstrated an association between a missense DCLRE1C variant and TCR beta V- and J-gene trimming. Earlier analysis yielded a pattern in which most TCR beta V segments were productive about 90% or about 30% of the time.

Primers for the PCR totalled 60 Vbeta and 13 Jbeta. The table came from immunoSEQ multiplex PCR; TCRdb's copy has only in-frame clones and leaves some out. The table lists under 200,000 clones, 84% of them singletons. The clonotype originates from a man in his thirties or forties in good health and CMV-seronegative. The sample was PBMCs.

The CDR3 here is CASRLDLQPQHF. Here the CDR3 DNA reads TGTGCCAGCAGATTGGACTTACAGCCCCAGCATTTT. The chain employs TRBV6-6 and TRBJ1-5, with D hard to call. Trimming left V 6 bases short and J 7 bases short, with 10 bases between. The CDR3 loop spans 12 amino acids. From germline, CDR1 is MNHNY and CDR2 SVGAGI (reference sequence).